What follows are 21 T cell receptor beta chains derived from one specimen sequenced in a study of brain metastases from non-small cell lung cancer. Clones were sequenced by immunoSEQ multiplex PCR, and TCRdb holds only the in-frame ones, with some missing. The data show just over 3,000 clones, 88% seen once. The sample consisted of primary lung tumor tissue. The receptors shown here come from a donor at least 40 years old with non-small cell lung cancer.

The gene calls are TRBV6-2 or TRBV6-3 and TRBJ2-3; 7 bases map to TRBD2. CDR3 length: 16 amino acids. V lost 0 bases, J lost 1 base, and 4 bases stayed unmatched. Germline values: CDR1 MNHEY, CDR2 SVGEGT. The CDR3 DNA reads TGTGCCAGCAGTTACTCGCTAGCGGCAGGCACAGATACGCAGTATTTT. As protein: CASSYSLAAGTDTQYF.

CDR3 nucleotides: TGCGCCAGCAGCTTCAGGGGGCAAGTCGGGGAGCTGTTTTTT. Its protein is CASSFRGQVGELFF. This chain joins TRBV5-1 and TRBJ2-2, with 8 bases identical to TRBD1. The CDR3 loop spans 14 amino acids. V trimming: 2 bases; J trimming: 7 bases; junction bases outside the gene matches: 4. Germline CDR1 reads SGHRS; CDR2 reads YFSETQ.

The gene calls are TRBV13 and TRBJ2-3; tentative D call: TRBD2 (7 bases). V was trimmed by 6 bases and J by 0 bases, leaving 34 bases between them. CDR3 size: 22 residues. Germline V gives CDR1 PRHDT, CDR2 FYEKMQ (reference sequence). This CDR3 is CASRPTEGGLQISESSTDTQYF. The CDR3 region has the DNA TGTGCCAGCAGACCGACCGAGGGGGGGCTTCAGATAAGTGAATCTAGCACAGATACGCAGTATTTT.

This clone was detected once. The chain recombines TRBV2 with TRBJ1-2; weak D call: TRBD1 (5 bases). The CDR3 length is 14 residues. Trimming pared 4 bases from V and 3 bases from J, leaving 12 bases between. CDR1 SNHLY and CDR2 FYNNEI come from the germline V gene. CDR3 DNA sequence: TGTGCCAGCAGTGGGGCAGGGCAACACTATGGCTACACCTTC. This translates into CASSGAGQHYGYTF. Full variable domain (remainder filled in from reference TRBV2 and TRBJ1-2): EPEVTQTPSHQVTQMGQEVILRCVPISNHLYFYWYRQILGQKVEFLVSFYNNEISEKSEIFDDQFSVERPDGSNFTLKIRSTKLEDSAMYFCASSGAGQHYGYTFGSGTRLTVV.

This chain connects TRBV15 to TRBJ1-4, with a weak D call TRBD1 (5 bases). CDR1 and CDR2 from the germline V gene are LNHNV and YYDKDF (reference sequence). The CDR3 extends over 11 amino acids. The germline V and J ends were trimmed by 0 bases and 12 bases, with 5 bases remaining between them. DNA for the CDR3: TGTGCCACCAGCAGAGAAGGGGAACTGTTTTTT. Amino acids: CATSREGELFF.

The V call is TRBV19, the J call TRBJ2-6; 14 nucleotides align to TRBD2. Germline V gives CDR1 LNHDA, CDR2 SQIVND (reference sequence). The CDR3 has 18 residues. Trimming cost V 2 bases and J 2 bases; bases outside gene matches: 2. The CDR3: CASSIPGLAGAGANVLTF. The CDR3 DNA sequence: TGTGCCAGTAGTATACCGGGACTAGCGGGGGCTGGGGCCAACGTCCTGACTTTC.

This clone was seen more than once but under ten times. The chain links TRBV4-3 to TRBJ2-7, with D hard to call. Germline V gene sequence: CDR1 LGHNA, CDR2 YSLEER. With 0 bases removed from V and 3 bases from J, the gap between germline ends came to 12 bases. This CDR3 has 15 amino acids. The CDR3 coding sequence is TGCGCCAGCAGCCAAGATCTCCCGGAGTTCTACGAGCAGTACTTC. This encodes CASSQDLPEFYEQYF.

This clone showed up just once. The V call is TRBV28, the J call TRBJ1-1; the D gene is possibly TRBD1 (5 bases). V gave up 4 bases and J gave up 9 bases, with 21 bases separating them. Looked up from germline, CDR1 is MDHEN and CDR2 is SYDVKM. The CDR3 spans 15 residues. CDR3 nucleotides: TGTGCCAGCAGTTCGGGTGGGCAGGGTCTTCCTCAAGCTTTCTTT. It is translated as CASSSGGQGLPQAFF.

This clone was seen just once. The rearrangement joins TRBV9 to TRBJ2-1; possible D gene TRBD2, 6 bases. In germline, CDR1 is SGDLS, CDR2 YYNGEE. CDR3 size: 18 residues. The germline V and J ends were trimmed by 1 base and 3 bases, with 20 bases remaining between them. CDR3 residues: CASSVKSLAQSSYNEQFF. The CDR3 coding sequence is TGTGCCAGCAGCGTAAAGTCCCTAGCGCAATCTAGCTACAATGAGCAGTTCTTC.

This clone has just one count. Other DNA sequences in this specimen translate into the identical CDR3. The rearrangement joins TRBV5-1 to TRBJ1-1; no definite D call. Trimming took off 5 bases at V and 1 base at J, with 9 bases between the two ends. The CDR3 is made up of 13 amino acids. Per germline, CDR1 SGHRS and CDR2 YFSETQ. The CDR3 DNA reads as TGCGCCAGCAGAACTGACCCGAACACTGAAGCTTTCTTT. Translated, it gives CASRTDPNTEAFF.

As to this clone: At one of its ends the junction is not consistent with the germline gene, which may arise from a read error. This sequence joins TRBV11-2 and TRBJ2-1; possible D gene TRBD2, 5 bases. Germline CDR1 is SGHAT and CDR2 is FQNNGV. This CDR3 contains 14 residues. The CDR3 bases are TGTGCCAGCAGCCCGACCGGGAACAGAAATGAACAGTTCTTC. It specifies CASSPTGNRNEQFF.

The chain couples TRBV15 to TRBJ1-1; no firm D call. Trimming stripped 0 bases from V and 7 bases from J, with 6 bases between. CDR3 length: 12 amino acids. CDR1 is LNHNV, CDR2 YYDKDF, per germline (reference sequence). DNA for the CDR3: TGTGCCACCAGCAGAGAGGGGAGTGAAGCTTTCTTT. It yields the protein CATSREGSEAFF.

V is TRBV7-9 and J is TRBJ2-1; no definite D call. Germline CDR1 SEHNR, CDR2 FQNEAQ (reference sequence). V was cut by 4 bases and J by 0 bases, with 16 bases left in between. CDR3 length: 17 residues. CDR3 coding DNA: TGTGCCAGCAGCTCCCCCCCCGCGACGAGCTCCTACAATGAGCAGTTCTTC. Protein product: CASSSPPATSSYNEQFF.

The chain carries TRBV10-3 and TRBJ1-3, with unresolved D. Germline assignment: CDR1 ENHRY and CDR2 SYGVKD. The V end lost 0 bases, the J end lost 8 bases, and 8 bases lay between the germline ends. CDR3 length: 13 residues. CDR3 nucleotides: TGTGCCATCAGTGAGTCTGGGTTTCACACCATATATTTT. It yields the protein CAISESGFHTIYF.

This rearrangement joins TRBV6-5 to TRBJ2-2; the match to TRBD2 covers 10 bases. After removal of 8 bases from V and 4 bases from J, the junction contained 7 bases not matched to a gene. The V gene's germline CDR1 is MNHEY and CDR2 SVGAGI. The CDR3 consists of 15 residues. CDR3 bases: TGTGCCAGCCAAAGCGGGAGGGAGACCACCGGGGAGCTGTTTTTT. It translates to CASQSGRETTGELFF.

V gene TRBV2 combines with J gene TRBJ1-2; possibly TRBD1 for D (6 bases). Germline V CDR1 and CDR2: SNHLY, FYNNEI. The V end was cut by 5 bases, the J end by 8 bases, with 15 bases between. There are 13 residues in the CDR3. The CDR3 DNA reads TGTGCCAGCAGTAACACACGGGACACCGGCTACACCTTC. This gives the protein CASSNTRDTGYTF.

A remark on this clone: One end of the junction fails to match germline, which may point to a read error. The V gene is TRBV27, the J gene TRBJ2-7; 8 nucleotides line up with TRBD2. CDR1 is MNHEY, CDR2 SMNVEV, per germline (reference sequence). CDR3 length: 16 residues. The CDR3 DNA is TGTGCCAGCAGTTCCGGATCCGGACTAGCAGTAAACGAGCAGTATTTC. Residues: CASSSGSGLAVNEQYF.

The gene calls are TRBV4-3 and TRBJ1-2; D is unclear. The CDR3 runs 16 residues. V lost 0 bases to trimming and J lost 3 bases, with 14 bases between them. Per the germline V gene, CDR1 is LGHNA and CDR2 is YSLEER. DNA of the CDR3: TGCGCCAGCAGCCAAGATGGGAACAGACCTTACTATGGCTACACCTTC. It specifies CASSQDGNRPYYGYTF.

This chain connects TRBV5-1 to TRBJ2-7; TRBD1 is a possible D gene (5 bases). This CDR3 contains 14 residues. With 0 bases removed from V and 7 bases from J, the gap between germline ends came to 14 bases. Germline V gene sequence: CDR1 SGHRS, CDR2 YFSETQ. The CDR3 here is CASSLEGALEEQYF. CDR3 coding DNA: TGCGCCAGCAGCTTGGAAGGGGCTTTGGAAGAGCAGTACTTC.

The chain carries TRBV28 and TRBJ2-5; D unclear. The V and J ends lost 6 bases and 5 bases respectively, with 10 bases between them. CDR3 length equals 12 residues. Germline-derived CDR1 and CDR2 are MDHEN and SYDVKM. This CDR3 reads CASSLLWETQYF. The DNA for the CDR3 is TGTGCCAGCAGCCTTCTGTGGGAGACCCAGTACTTC.

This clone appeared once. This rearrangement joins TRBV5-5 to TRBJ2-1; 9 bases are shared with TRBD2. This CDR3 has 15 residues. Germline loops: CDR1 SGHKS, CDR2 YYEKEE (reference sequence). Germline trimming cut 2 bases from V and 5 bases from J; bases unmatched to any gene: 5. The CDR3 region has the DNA TGTGCCAGCAGCTTTTCCGGGACTAGCCACAATGAGCAGTTCTTC. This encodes CASSFSGTSHNEQFF.